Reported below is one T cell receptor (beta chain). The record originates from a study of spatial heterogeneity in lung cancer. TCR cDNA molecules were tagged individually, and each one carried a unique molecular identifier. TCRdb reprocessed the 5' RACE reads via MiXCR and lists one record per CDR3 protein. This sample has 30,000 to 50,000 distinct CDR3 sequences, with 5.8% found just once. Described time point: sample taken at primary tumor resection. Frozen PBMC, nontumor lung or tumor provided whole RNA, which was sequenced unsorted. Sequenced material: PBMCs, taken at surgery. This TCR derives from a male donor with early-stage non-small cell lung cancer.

This chain's CDR3 is CASTLGQTQAYEQYF. The DNA of the CDR3 is TGCGCCAGCACCCTCGGACAGACTCAGGCCTACGAGCAGTACTTC. V usage is TRBV5-1 and J usage is TRBJ2-7, with a possible D match to TRBD1 (6 bases). Per the germline V gene, CDR1 is SGHRS and CDR2 is YFSETQ. CDR3 length: 15 residues. V was clipped by 6 bases and J by 2 bases, with 18 bases between them.